This T cell receptor (beta chain) was recovered during a study of patients and donors after allogeneic stem cell transplantation. Per germline, CDR1 SGHAT and CDR2 FQNNGV. V was pared by 1 base and J by 2 bases, with 5 bases between. This CDR3 is built from 13 residues. TCRdb redid the calling of the RT-PCR reads with MiXCR, one entry per CDR3 protein. The repertoire includes approximately 900 distinct CDR3 sequences, about a quarter of them detected once, and over 60% sits in the top ten. The receptor was derived from a human donor who was either an allogeneic HSCT recipient or a stem cell or donor lymphocyte infusion donor (not recorded which). It is not recorded whose cells these are; they may come from a transplant donor. The sample taken for sequencing was blood, either unsorted or a sorted T cell fraction (not recorded which). The chain is built from TRBV11-2 and TRBJ2-5, with unresolved D. The CDR3, as DNA: TGTGCCAGCAGCTTAGTGGAGCAAGAGACCCAGTACTTC. This sequence encodes CASSLVEQETQYF.